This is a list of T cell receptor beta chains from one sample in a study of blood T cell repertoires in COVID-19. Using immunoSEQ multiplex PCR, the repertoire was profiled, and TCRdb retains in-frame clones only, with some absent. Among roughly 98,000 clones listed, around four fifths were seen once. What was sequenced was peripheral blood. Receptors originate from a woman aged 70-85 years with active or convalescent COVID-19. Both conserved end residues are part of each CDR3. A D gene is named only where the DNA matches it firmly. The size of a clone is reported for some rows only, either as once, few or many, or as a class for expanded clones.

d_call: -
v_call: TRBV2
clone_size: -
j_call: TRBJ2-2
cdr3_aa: CASRQGSRNTGELFF
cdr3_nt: TGTGCCAGCAGACAGGGTTCGAGGAACACCGGGGAGCTGTTTTTT

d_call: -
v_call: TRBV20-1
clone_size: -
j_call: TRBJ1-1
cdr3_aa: CSASSLVTGEAFF
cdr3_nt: TGCAGTGCCAGTTCCTTGGTTACAGGTGAAGCTTTCTTT

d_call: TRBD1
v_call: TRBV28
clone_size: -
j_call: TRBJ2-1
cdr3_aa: CASSSPGTGTNEQFF
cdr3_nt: TGTGCCAGCAGTTCCCCCGGGACAGGTACCAATGAGCAGTTCTTC

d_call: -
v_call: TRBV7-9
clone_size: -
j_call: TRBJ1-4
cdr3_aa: CASSTGTTTNEKLFF
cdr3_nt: TGTGCCAGCAGCACTGGGACAACAACTAATGAAAAACTGTTTTTT

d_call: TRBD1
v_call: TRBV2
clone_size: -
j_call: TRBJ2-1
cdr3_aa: CASSPEIGQGRREQFF
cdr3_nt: TGTGCCAGCAGTCCCGAAATAGGACAGGGGCGGCGTGAGCAGTTCTTC

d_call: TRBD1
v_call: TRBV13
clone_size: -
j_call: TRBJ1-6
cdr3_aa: CASSGRTGGGKSPLHF
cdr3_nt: TGTGCCAGCAGCGGCCGAACAGGGGGCGGGAAATCACCCCTCCACTTT

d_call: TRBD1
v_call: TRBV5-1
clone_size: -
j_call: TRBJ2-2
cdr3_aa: CASSPTTGYTGELFF
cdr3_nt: TGCGCCAGCAGCCCGACGACAGGGTACACCGGGGAGCTGTTTTTT

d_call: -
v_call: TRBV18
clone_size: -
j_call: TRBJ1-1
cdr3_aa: CASSPPQGSSNTEAFF
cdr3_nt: TGTGCCAGCTCACCACCGCAGGGGTCGAGTAACACTGAAGCTTTCTTT

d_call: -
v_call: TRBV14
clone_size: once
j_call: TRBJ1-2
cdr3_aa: CASSQGIEDYGYTF
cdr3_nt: TGTGCCAGCAGCCAAGGGATAGAGGACTATGGCTACACCTTC

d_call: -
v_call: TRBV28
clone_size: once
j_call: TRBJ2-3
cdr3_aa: CASSSGGSTDTQYF
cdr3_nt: TGTGCCAGCAGTTCCGGGGGAAGCACAGATACGCAGTATTTT

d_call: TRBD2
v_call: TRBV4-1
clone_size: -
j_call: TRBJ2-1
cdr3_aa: CASSQLRGGWDEQFF
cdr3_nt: TGCGCCAGCAGCCAACTTCGGGGGGGCTGGGATGAGCAGTTCTTC

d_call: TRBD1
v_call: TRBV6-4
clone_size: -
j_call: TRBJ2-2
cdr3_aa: CASSPGQGGTGELFF
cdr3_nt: TGTGCCAGCAGCCCGGGACAGGGTGGTACCGGGGAGCTGTTTTTT

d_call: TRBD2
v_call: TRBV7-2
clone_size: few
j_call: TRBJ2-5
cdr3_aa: CASSFASGVETQYF
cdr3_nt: TGTGCCAGCAGCTTTGCTAGCGGGGTGGAGACCCAGTACTTC

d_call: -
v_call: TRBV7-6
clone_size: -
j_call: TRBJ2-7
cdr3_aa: CASSLRETGNGYEQYF
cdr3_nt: TGTGCCAGCAGCTTACGTGAAACAGGGAATGGCTACGAGCAGTACTTC

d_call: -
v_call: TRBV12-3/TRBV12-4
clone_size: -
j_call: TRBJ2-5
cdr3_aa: CASSLWQGETQYF
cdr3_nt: TGTGCCAGCAGTTTATGGCAGGGTGAGACCCAGTACTTC

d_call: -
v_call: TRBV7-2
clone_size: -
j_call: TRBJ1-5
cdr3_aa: CASSPGGIRNQPQHF
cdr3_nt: TGTGCCAGCAGCCCAGGCGGGATTCGGAATCAGCCCCAGCATTTT

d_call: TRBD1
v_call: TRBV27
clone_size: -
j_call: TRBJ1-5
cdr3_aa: CASSLGTGNQPQHF
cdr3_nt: TGTGCCAGCAGTCTCGGGACAGGCAATCAGCCCCAGCATTTT

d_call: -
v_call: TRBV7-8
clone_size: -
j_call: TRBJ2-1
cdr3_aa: CASRGRGGYNEQFF
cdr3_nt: TGTGCCAGCAGGGGGCGAGGCGGCTACAATGAGCAGTTCTTC

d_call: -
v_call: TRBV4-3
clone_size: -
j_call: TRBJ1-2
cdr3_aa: CASSQGTKGPHGYTF
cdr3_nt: TGCGCCAGCAGCCAAGGGACGAAGGGGCCCCATGGCTACACCTTC

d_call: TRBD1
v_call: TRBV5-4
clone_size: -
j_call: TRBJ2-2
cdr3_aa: CASSWGQRTGELFF
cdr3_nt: TGTGCCAGCAGCTGGGGACAGCGCACCGGGGAGCTGTTTTTT

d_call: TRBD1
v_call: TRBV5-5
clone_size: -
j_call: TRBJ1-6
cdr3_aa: CASSLAPVGQGALTPLHF
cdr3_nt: TGTGCCAGCAGCTTGGCCCCCGTGGGACAGGGGGCATTGACACCCCTCCACTTT

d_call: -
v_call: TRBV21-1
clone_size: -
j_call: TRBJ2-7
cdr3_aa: CASSKGAAGVAYEQYF
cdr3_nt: TGTGCCAGCAGCAAAGGGGCAGCGGGGGTTGCCTACGAGCAGTACTTC

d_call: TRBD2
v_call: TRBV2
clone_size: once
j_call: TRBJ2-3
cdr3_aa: CASTIAGAGTDTQYF
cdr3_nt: TGTGCCAGCACCATAGCGGGGGCCGGCACAGATACGCAGTATTTT